This T cell receptor (beta chain) appears in the sequencing data of a study of cytomegalovirus exposure and HLA in healthy donors. V dropped 7 bases and J dropped 4; count of bases not matched to a gene: 3. CDR1 MNHEY and CDR2 SVGAGI come from the germline V gene. CDR3 length: 12 residues. This table comes from immunoSEQ multiplex PCR, and its TCRdb copy is limited to in-frame clones, with some not included. This table has 300,000 to 400,000 clones, about nine tenths appearing once. Material for sequencing was PBMCs. This sequence was found in a woman younger than 35 in good health and CMV-seronegative. The rearrangement uses TRBV6-5 and TRBJ1-1; 7 bases are a match to TRBD1. The CDR3 sequence: CASINRGTEAFF. In DNA form, the CDR3 reads TGTGCCAGCATCAACAGGGGCACTGAAGCTTTCTTT.